These T cell receptor beta chains were read from a single sample in a study of blood T cells in healthy people across ages. MiXCR, run by TCRdb on the 5' RACE reads, gives a single entry per CDR3 protein. The sample holds 600,000 to 800,000 distinct CDR3 sequences, around 52% seen once. What was sequenced was blood. The receptors stem from a woman aged 80 or over in good health. CDR3s include the opening cysteine and the closing phenylalanine or tryptophan. Each record gives: clone size, J gene, D gene, CDR3 length, V gene, CDR3 DNA, CDR3 protein. D genes are given only for firm matches. Not every row has a clone size; where given, it reads once, few, many or a size class.

>NA|TRBJ1-2|NA|13|TRBV10-3
TGTGCCATCAGTGAGTCAAATATCTATGGCTACACCTTC
CAISESNIYGYTF
>many|TRBJ2-7|TRBD1|16|TRBV29-1
TGCAGCGTTTTAGCCTATCGGGACAGTGAAAGACGCACCCAGTACTTC
CSVLAYRDSERRTQYF
>NA|TRBJ2-2|NA|14|TRBV7-3
TGTGCCAGCAGCTCACAGATGAACACCGGGGAGCTGTTTTTT
CASSSQMNTGELFF
>NA|TRBJ2-1|NA|14|TRBV20-1
TGCAGTGCCATCAGGGGCCCTTCCTACAATGAGCAGTTCTTC
CSAIRGPSYNEQFF
>NA|TRBJ2-1|TRBD2|15|TRBV10-1
TGCGCCAGTCGGCGGGGGACTAGCGGCTACAATGAGCAGTTCTTC
CASRRGTSGYNEQFF
>NA|TRBJ1-1|TRBD1|12|TRBV20-1
TGCAGTGCTAGCAAGGGGGCAGGTGAAGCTTTCTTT
CSASKGAGEAFF
>many|TRBJ2-7|NA|12|TRBV7-2
TGTGCCAGCAGCTTTGCCTGGGGCGAGCAGTACTTC
CASSFAWGEQYF
>many|TRBJ1-5|NA|12|TRBV12-3/TRBV12-4
TGTGCCAGCAGTTTTTTGTGGCAGCCCCAGCATTTT
CASSFLWQPQHF
>NA|TRBJ2-5|NA|12|TRBV25-1
TGTGCCAGCAGTGAATCTCAACAGACCCAGTACTTC
CASSESQQTQYF
>NA|TRBJ1-2|NA|11|TRBV12-3/TRBV12-4
TGTGCCAGCAGTCGCCTGGGGGGCTACACCTTC
CASSRLGGYTF
>few|TRBJ2-1|NA|18|TRBV3-1
TGTGCCCGCAGCCGGGCACTATGGGGGGGCGCAACCTACAATGAGCAGTTCTTC
CARSRALWGGATYNEQFF
>NA|TRBJ2-3|NA|14|TRBV6-6
TGTGCCAGCAGCCGCGACACCCCTGGGCATACGCAGTATTTT
CASSRDTPGHTQYF
>once|TRBJ1-2|NA|20|TRBV7-9
TGTGCCAGCAGCTTAGCGCTCGGGCCCTCTCTGGAGGCCGTAGACTATGGCTACACCTTC
CASSLALGPSLEAVDYGYTF
>NA|TRBJ2-7|NA|12|TRBV6-6
TGTGCCAGTGGAGTGGGTTTTTACGAGCAGTACTTC
CASGVGFYEQYF
>NA|TRBJ2-5|TRBD1|15|TRBV28
TGTGCCAGCAGTTCTGCAGGGACAGGGATGAAGACCCAGTACTTC
CASSSAGTGMKTQYF
>NA|TRBJ2-5|TRBD2|15|TRBV3-1
TGTGCCAGCAGCGATGGGACTAGTGATAAAGAGACCCAGTACTTC
CASSDGTSDKETQYF
>NA|TRBJ2-1|TRBD2|16|TRBV20-1
TGCAGTGCTAGAGGCACTAGCGGGGGAACGAGGGATGAGCAGTTCTTC
CSARGTSGGTRDEQFF
>NA|TRBJ2-1|NA|18|TRBV7-2
TGTGCCAGCAGCCGACCCCTTTTTCCCGGACAGAACGGCAATGAGCAGTTCTTC
CASSRPLFPGQNGNEQFF
>few|TRBJ2-5|NA|12|TRBV29-1
TGCAGCGTCGTGGTCAGTCAAGAGACCCAGTACTTC
CSVVVSQETQYF
>NA|TRBJ2-5|TRBD2|17|TRBV25-1
TGTGCCAGCAGTGCCCCACCGGGACTAGCGGGAGAGGAGACCCGGTACTTC
CASSAPPGLAGEETRYF
>NA|TRBJ1-1|TRBD1|16|TRBV27
TGTGCCAGCAACACCCAAAGCAGGGGGCTGGACACTGAAGCTTTCTTT
CASNTQSRGLDTEAFF
>NA|TRBJ1-1|NA|13|TRBV28
TGTGCCAGCAGTGTATGGGAGGGAACTGAAGCTTTCTTT
CASSVWEGTEAFF
>NA|TRBJ1-2|TRBD1|15|TRBV27
TGTGCCAGCAGTTTATCGATAACAGGGGGCTATGGCTACACCTTC
CASSLSITGGYGYTF
>many|TRBJ1-1|NA|11|TRBV10-3
TGTGCCATCAGTGAAACCGGGGAAGCTTTCTTT
CAISETGEAFF
>many|TRBJ2-7|TRBD2|16|TRBV7-9
TGTGCCAGCAGCTTTGAGCGGTTAGCGGGAGTAGGGGAGCAGTACTTC
CASSFERLAGVGEQYF
>many|TRBJ2-1|TRBD1|15|TRBV24-1
TGTGCCACCAGTGATCCACAGGGGTCCTACAATGAGCAGTTCTTC
CATSDPQGSYNEQFF
>NA|TRBJ1-2|NA|16|TRBV12-3/TRBV12-4
TGTGCCAGCAGTTTACACAGGGATACGGGAGACTATGGCTACACCTTC
CASSLHRDTGDYGYTF
>NA|TRBJ2-2|NA|12|TRBV7-3
TGTGCCAGCAGCTTTCCCGCCGGGGAGCTGTTTTTT
CASSFPAGELFF
>NA|TRBJ1-4|NA|15|TRBV5-1
TGCGCCAGCAGCTTCGAGGGGACAACTAATGAAAAACTGTTTTTT
CASSFEGTTNEKLFF
>NA|TRBJ2-5|NA|14|TRBV18
TGTGCCAGCTCGACCGAAGCGACCCAAGAGACCCAGTACTTC
CASSTEATQETQYF
>NA|TRBJ2-7|TRBD2|12|TRBV29-1
TGCAGCGTTCGGGCGGGAGTTGTCGAGCAGTACTTC
CSVRAGVVEQYF
>NA|TRBJ2-5|NA|17|TRBV21-1
TGTGCCAGATACAGGGGCCTCTCGGGCTTGGTACAAGAGACCCAGTACTTC
CARYRGLSGLVQETQYF
>many|TRBJ2-3|TRBD1|15|TRBV9
TGTGCCAGCAGCGTAGAGGACAGGGCCACAGATACGCAGTATTTT
CASSVEDRATDTQYF
>many|TRBJ2-7|NA|14|TRBV15
TGTGCCACCAGCAGAGAAGGGGACTCCTACGAGCAGTACTTC
CATSREGDSYEQYF
>many|TRBJ2-3|TRBD2|14|TRBV10-3
TGTGCCATCAAAGGGACTAGCGGGGATGATACGCAGTATTTT
CAIKGTSGDDTQYF
>NA|TRBJ2-5|NA|13|TRBV29-1
TGCAGCGTTGTAGGAGTGTACCAAGAAACCCAGTACTTC
CSVVGVYQETQYF
>NA|TRBJ1-2|NA|12|TRBV7-2
TGTGCCAGCAGCTTAATGCAGGCCGGCTACACCTTC
CASSLMQAGYTF
>many|TRBJ2-7|NA|13|TRBV5-1
TGCGCCAGCAGCTACGATGCCCTCTACGAGCAGTACTTC
CASSYDALYEQYF
>NA|TRBJ2-1|TRBD2|19|TRBV3-1
TGTGCCAGCAGCTCCTCCGGGACTAGCGGGAGGGCCCTTTGGGCAGGGGAGTTCTTC
CASSSSGTSGRALWAGEFF
>many|TRBJ2-1|NA|16|TRBV5-1
TGCGCCAGCAGCTTGGGACCGGGACCGCTAAACAATGAGCAGTTCTTC
CASSLGPGPLNNEQFF
>few|TRBJ2-5|NA|14|TRBV5-1
TGCGCCAGCAGCTTGGACAGGGTATACAATGAGCAGTACTTC
CASSLDRVYNEQYF
>NA|TRBJ1-1|NA|13|TRBV11-1
TGTGCCAGCAGCGTCCCAGGGAAGACTGAGGCTTTCTTT
CASSVPGKTEAFF
>many|TRBJ2-3|TRBD2|13|TRBV9
TGTGCCAGCGGAACGGGGGGGGCCGATACGCAGTATTTT
CASGTGGADTQYF
>NA|TRBJ2-5|NA|12|TRBV28
TGTGCCACCTTGCAGGGGCAAGAGACCCAGTACTTC
CATLQGQETQYF
>few|TRBJ2-2|NA|13|TRBV10-3
TGTGCCATCACGTCCGATCGTACCGGGGAGCTGTTTTTT
CAITSDRTGELFF
>NA|TRBJ2-5|NA|13|TRBV4-1
TGCGCCAGCAGGTCGAATCCCTTAGGGACCCAGTACTTC
CASRSNPLGTQYF
>NA|TRBJ1-6|NA|15|TRBV14
TGTGCCAGCAGCCAACGTCGGATCTATAATTCACCCCTCCACTTT
CASSQRRIYNSPLHF
>many|TRBJ2-5|NA|12|TRBV7-9
TGTGCCAGCAGCTTAGTGACGGAGACCCAGTACTTC
CASSLVTETQYF
>NA|TRBJ2-3|TRBD1|17|TRBV2
TGTGCCAGCAGTAGTGAACTTGGACAGGGGGCGGTAGATACGCAGTATTTT
CASSSELGQGAVDTQYF
>NA|TRBJ1-2|NA|13|TRBV10-3
TGTGCCATCAGTGGGGTAGAACAGTATGGCTACACCTTC
CAISGVEQYGYTF
>NA|TRBJ2-3|NA|15|TRBV24-1
TGTGCCACCACCTCGAACGGGACTAGCACAGATACGCAGTATTTT
CATTSNGTSTDTQYF
>NA|TRBJ1-6|NA|12|TRBV7-9
TGTGCCAACAGCTTGGAGAATTCACCCCTCCACTTT
CANSLENSPLHF
>NA|TRBJ2-6|TRBD1|17|TRBV13
TGTGCCAGCAGTTTTCAGGGGGCCACCTCTGGGGCCAACGTCCTGACTTTC
CASSFQGATSGANVLTF
>NA|TRBJ1-1|NA|12|TRBV7-9
TGTGCCAGCAGCTTAAAGATGGATGAAGCTTTCTTT
CASSLKMDEAFF
>NA|TRBJ1-1|NA|13|TRBV2
TGTGCCAGCAGTGGACAGAGTTACACTGAAGCTTTCTTT
CASSGQSYTEAFF